The clone carrying this TCR beta chain has a count of ten or more. The germline gives CDR1 SGHAT, CDR2 FQNNGV. This CDR3 region has 15 residues. J lost 6 bases, V lost 2 bases, and 6 bases had no gene match. This entry belongs to a study of T cells in Graves' hyperthyroidism and ophthalmopathy. The wider study: Peripheral blood specimens were obtained at initial diagnosis, prior to any treatment.

The investigators amplified TCR beta CDR3 regions from RNA transcripts. Carried out on the TCR CDR3, a first-round RT-PCR used the HTBI primer set. TCRdb independently ran MiXCR on the multiplex PCR reads; one entry per CDR3 protein. The table lists 300,000 to 400,000 distinct CDR3 sequences, over 11% of them singletons. Stability of Graves' hyperthyroidism was defined as absent ophthalmopathy progression within 18 months. Participants, patients aged 18 to 65, had newly diagnosed hyperthyroidism with a duration under 2 months. Each 10 ml fresh peripheral blood draw supplied the PBMCs. The chain carries TRBV11-2 and TRBJ2-1; TRBD2 aligns across 8 bases. The source material was blood. This TCR came from a woman in her twenties or thirties with Graves' hyperthyroidism. The CDR3 region is CASSLRSGSPNEQFF. DNA of the CDR3: TGTGCCAGCAGCTTAAGAAGCGGGAGCCCCAATGAGCAGTTCTTC.